Shown below are 17 T cell receptor beta chains from a single sample sequenced in a study of neoadjuvant anti-PD-1 for oral cavity cancer. The time point is: after neoadjuvant nivolumab, at surgical resection. Repertoires were generated with immunoSEQ multiplex PCR, while TCRdb's copy carries only in-frame clones and drops some. The table lists some 14,000 clones, 60% to 80% of them singletons. This specimen was PBMCs, taken after nivolumab (anti-PD-1) treatment. The receptor source for this set is a person aged 40-85 years with oral cavity squamous cell carcinoma.

The rearrangement links TRBV6-5 to TRBJ2-2, with D possibly being TRBD1 (6 bases). This CDR3 spans 15 amino acids. Per germline, CDR1 MNHEY and CDR2 SVGAGI. V lost 1 base, J lost 5 bases, and 11 bases lay in between. The CDR3 region is CASSYFSGTTGELFF. Written as DNA, the CDR3 is TGTGCCAGCAGTTACTTCTCCGGGACAACCGGGGAGCTGTTTTTT.

The genes are TRBV4-2 and TRBJ1-1, with D maybe TRBD1 (6 bases). This CDR3 region has 14 residues. Germline V gene data show CDR1 as LGHNA and CDR2 as YNFKEQ. Trimming removed 4 bases from V and 6 bases from J, with 15 bases in between. Written as DNA, the CDR3 is TGTGCCAGCAGCCCTTACAGGGACCTATCTGAAGCTTTCTTT. Encoded protein: CASSPYRDLSEAFF.

The V and J genes are TRBV27 and TRBJ1-5; D not resolved. CDR1 and CDR2 from the germline V gene are MNHEY and SMNVEV (reference sequence). The CDR3 consists of 15 residues. V was pared by 5 bases and J by 3 bases, with 14 bases between. Written as DNA, the CDR3 is TGTGCCAGCAGTGCCCGACTGATACCCAATCAGCCCCAGCATTTT. Translating gives CASSARLIPNQPQHF.

The chain links TRBV6-4 to TRBJ2-1; D possibly corresponds to TRBD2 (6 bases). The V gene lost 5 bases and the J gene lost 5 bases, with 13 bases spanning the gap. The germline CDR1 and CDR2 sequences are MRHNA and SNTAGT. The length of the CDR3 is 14 residues. The CDR3 sequence: CASSKLAENNEQFF. The DNA for the CDR3 is TGTGCCAGCAGTAAACTAGCCGAAAACAATGAGCAGTTCTTC.

The chain carries TRBV7-9 and TRBJ2-5; D remains unclear. CDR1 is SEHNR, CDR2 FQNEAQ, per germline (reference sequence). V shed 5 bases and J shed 5 bases, with 3 bases lying between them. The CDR3 extends over 10 amino acids. The CDR3 is CASSLETQYF. CDR3 DNA: TGTGCCAGCAGCCTGGAGACCCAGTACTTC.

The chain employs TRBV10-1 and TRBJ2-1, with TRBD2 matching over 9 bases. Germline loops: CDR1 WNHNN, CDR2 SYGVQD (reference sequence). The CDR3 length is 16 residues. V lost 0 bases and J lost 7; bases outside the gene matches: 7. The CDR3 sequence: CASSESYSGRGNEQFF. For the CDR3, the DNA is TGCGCCAGCAGTGAGTCCTATAGCGGGAGAGGAAATGAGCAGTTCTTC.

This clone was recorded only once. V and J are TRBV28 and TRBJ1-1; no clear D gene. V was clipped by 9 bases and J by 5 bases, with 19 bases between them. This CDR3 spans 14 amino acids. Germline values: CDR1 MDHEN, CDR2 SYDVKM. CDR3 sequence reads: CASTIHGGQTEAFF. The CDR3 DNA reads TGTGCCAGTACCATTCACGGAGGGCAGACTGAAGCTTTCTTT.

The chain joins TRBV9 to TRBJ2-2, with 7 bases that match TRBD2. J lost 0 bases, V lost 2 bases, and 1 base had no gene match. The CDR3 sequence is 15 residues long. Germline CDR1 SGDLS, CDR2 YYNGEE. The CDR3 is CASSVTSPNTGELFF. The CDR3, as DNA: TGTGCCAGCAGCGTGACTAGCCCGAACACCGGGGAGCTGTTTTTT.

This chain joins TRBV6-1 and TRBJ2-1; D gene unclear. CDR3 size: 12 residues. Germline V gene data show CDR1 as MNHNS and CDR2 as SASEGT. V dropped 3 bases and J dropped 6 bases, with 6 bases sitting between them. CDR3 sequence reads: CASSDLGNEQFF. CDR3 nucleotide sequence: TGTGCCAGCAGTGACTTGGGCAATGAGCAGTTCTTC.

This clone has a handful of counts. V usage is TRBV2 and J usage is TRBJ1-2, with no clear D. The V gene lost 6 bases and the J gene lost 4 bases, with 9 bases spanning the gap. This CDR3 comprises 12 residues. Germline V gene data show CDR1 as SNHLY and CDR2 as FYNNEI. CDR3 nucleotide sequence: TGTGCCAGCAGGGACCCCATCTATGGCTACACCTTC. It yields the protein CASRDPIYGYTF.

The J gene is TRBJ2-3, the V gene TRBV10-3; D not resolved. Trimming removed 6 bases at V and 2 bases at J, with 18 bases between. The CDR3 contains 16 residues. Germline V gene data show CDR1 as ENHRY and CDR2 as SYGVKD. CDR3 region: CAISGPRALLTDTQYF. DNA of the CDR3: TGTGCCATCAGCGGTCCCCGGGCCCTTCTCACAGATACGCAGTATTTT.

The chain links TRBV7-2 to TRBJ1-1, with D maybe TRBD1 (6 bases). The length of the CDR3 is 13 residues. The germline V and J ends were trimmed by 2 bases and 4 bases, with 8 bases remaining between them. Germline V gives CDR1 SGHTA, CDR2 FQGNSA. Here the CDR3 DNA reads TGTGCCAGCAGCTTACAGGGGCGCACTGAAGCTTTCTTT. Residues: CASSLQGRTEAFF.

The chain joins TRBV7-6 to TRBJ2-1; D gene uncertain. This CDR3 region has 15 residues. The V and J ends lost 5 bases and 0 bases respectively, with 11 bases between them. The V gene's germline CDR1 is SGHVS and CDR2 FNYEAQ. This chain's CDR3 is CASSRTWSSYNEQFF. For the CDR3, the DNA is TGTGCCAGCAGCCGTACTTGGAGCTCCTACAATGAGCAGTTCTTC. Looking up the rest from reference TRBV7-6 and TRBJ2-1 gives the full variable domain: GAGVSQSPRYKVTKRGQDVALRCDPISGHVSLYWYRQALGQGPEFLTYFNYEAQQDKSGLPNDRFSAERPEGSISTLTIQRTEQRDSAMYRCASSRTWSSYNEQFFGPGTRLTVL.

The rearrangement joins TRBV28 to TRBJ1-2, with a weak D call TRBD1 (6 bases). V shed 5 bases and J shed 1 base, with 20 bases lying between them. The CDR3 loop spans 17 amino acids. Per germline, CDR1 MDHEN and CDR2 SYDVKM. CDR3 region: CASSTLSGGPVNYGYTF. DNA for the CDR3: TGTGCCAGCAGTACTCTCTCGGGGGGCCCGGTTAACTATGGCTACACCTTC.

V gene TRBV29-1 combines with J gene TRBJ2-2; 9 bases are a match to TRBD1. Germline V lookup: CDR1 SQVTM, CDR2 ANQGSEA. CDR3 length equals 15 residues. V lost 6 bases to trimming and J lost 4 bases; unmatched junction nucleotides: 9. CDR3 sequence: CSVGGQGIVTGELFF. The CDR3 DNA sequence: TGCAGCGTGGGAGGACAGGGGATAGTCACCGGGGAGCTGTTTTTT.

The V call is TRBV6-1, the J call TRBJ2-6; D uncertain. The germline V gene has CDR1 MNHNS and CDR2 SASEGT. This CDR3 is 15 amino acids long. The V and J ends lost 3 bases and 2 bases respectively, with 8 bases between them. CDR3 region: CASSENWAGANVLTF. For the CDR3, the DNA is TGTGCCAGCAGTGAGAACTGGGCTGGGGCCAACGTCCTGACTTTC.

V gene TRBV7-8 combines with J gene TRBJ1-2, with D possibly TRBD1 on 6 matching bases. Germline CDR1 is SGHVS and CDR2 is FQNEAQ. V shed 2 bases and J shed 4 bases, with 8 bases lying between them. The CDR3 is 13 residues long. CDR3 amino acids: CASSLQGPYGYTF. Written as DNA, the CDR3 is TGTGCCAGCAGCTTACAGGGGCCCTATGGCTACACCTTC. Filled out from reference TRBV7-8 and TRBJ1-2, the complete variable domain reads GAGVSQSPRYKVAKRGQDVALRCDPISGHVSLFWYQQALGQGPEFLTYFQNEAQLDKSGLPSDRFFAERPEGSVSTLKIQRTQQEDSAVYLCASSLQGPYGYTFGSGTRLTVV.